Given below is one T cell receptor (beta chain) in context. This sample stems from a study of control samples from healthy donors and cancer patients. Per germline, CDR1 GTSNPN and CDR2 SVGIG (reference sequence). CDR3 length equals 15 residues. Trimming cost V 0 bases and J 6 bases, with 12 bases left between them. Data came from immunoSEQ multiplex PCR; TCRdb stores just in-frame clones and leaves some out. The sample holds around 68,000 clones, 84% seen once. This receptor was obtained from a woman in her fifties or sixties with lung cancer. V gene TRBV30 combines with J gene TRBJ1-6; a weak D match, TRBD1 (5 bases). The sequenced sample consisted of PBMCs. In DNA, the CDR3 is TGTGCCTGGAGTGTGGTGGGAAGGGGTAATTCACCCCTCCACTTT. This translates into CAWSVVGRGNSPLHF.